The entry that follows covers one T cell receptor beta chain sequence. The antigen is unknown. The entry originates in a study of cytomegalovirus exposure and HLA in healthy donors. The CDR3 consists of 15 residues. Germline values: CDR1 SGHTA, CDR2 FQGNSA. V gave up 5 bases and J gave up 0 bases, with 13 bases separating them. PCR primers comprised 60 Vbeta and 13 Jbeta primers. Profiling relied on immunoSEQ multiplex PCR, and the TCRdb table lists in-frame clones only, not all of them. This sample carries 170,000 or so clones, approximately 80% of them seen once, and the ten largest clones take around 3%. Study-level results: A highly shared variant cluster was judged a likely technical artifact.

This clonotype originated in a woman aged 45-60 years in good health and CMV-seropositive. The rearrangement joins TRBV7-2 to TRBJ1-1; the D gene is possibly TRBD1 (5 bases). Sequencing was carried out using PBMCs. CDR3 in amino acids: CASSPRGALNTEAFF. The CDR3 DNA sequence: TGTGCCAGCAGCCCCCGCGGGGCCTTGAACACTGAAGCTTTCTTT.